The clone carrying this TCR beta chain has a handful of counts. This sample stems from a study of blood T cell repertoires in COVID-19. TCRdb's copy holds only in-frame clones and misses some; the assay was immunoSEQ multiplex PCR. Of roughly 230,000 clones in the sample, 65% to 85% were seen once. Germline values: CDR1 LGHDT, CDR2 YNNKEL (reference sequence). The CDR3 runs to 17 residues. The V segment lost 4 bases and the J segment 5 bases; nucleotides outside the gene matches: 11. The recovered donors of Cohort 3 showed two negative PCRs, clearance, or symptom resolution. The origin of this receptor is a man over 45 who had recovered from COVID-19. Sequencing was done on a sample of PBMCs or T cells enriched from blood (not recorded which). The rearrangement uses TRBV3-1 (or the pseudogene TRBV3-2) and TRBJ2-2; 9 bases align to TRBD2. CDR3 in amino acids: CASSPPSREGLTGELFF. CDR3 DNA sequence: TGTGCCAGCAGCCCCCCTTCGCGGGAGGGCCTAACCGGGGAGCTGTTTTTT.